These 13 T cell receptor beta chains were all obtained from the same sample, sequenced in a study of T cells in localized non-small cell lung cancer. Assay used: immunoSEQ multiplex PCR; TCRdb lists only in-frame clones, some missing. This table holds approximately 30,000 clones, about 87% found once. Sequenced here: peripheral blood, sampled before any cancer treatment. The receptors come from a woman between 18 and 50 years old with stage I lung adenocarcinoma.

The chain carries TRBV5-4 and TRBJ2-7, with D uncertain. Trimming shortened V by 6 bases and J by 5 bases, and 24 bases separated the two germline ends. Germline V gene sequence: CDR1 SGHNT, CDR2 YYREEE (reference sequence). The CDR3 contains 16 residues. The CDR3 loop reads CASTARPTIEPHEQYF. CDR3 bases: TGTGCCAGCACCGCACGACCTACCATCGAGCCCCACGAGCAGTACTTC.

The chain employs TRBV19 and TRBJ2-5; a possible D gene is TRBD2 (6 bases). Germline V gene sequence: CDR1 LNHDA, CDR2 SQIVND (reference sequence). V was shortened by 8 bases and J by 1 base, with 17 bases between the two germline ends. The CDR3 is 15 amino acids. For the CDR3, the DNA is TGTGCCAGTTCCCTCCGGAGTAGCGGCCAAGAGACCCAGTACTTC. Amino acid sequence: CASSLRSSGQETQYF.

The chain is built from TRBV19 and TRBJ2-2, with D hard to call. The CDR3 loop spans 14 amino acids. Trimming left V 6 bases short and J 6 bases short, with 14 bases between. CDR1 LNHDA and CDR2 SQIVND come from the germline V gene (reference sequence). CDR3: CASSRIETPGELFF. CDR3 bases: TGTGCCAGTAGCCGAATCGAGACCCCCGGGGAGCTGTTTTTT.

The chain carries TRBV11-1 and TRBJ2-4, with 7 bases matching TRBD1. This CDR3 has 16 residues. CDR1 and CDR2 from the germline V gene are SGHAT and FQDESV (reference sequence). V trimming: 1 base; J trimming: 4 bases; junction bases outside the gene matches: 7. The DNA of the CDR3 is TGTGCCAGCAGCTTAGTCATAGCGACAGGGAAAAACATTCAGTACTTC. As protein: CASSLVIATGKNIQYF.

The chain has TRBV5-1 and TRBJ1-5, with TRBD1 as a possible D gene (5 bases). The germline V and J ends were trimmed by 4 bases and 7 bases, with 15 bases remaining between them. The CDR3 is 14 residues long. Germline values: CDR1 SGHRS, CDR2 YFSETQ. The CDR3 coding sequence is TGCGCCAGCAGCCCTGGGGGGGGATCCCAGCCCCAGCATTTT. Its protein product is CASSPGGGSQPQHF.

In DNA form, the CDR3 reads TGTGCCAGCACCAGACTGGGCTCTGGAAACACCATATATTTT. This translates into CASTRLGSGNTIYF. This chain joins TRBV28 and TRBJ1-3; D is undetermined. The germline V gene has CDR1 MDHEN and CDR2 SYDVKM. V was clipped by 7 bases and J by 0 bases, with 10 bases between them. This CDR3 is 14 amino acids long.

CDR3 loop: CASSLTGVLGNTEAFF. The CDR3, as DNA: TGTGCCAGCAGCCTGACAGGGGTTCTGGGGAACACTGAAGCTTTCTTT. The V and J genes are TRBV5-6 and TRBJ1-1; 8 bases map to TRBD1. The trim removed 4 bases at V and 1 base at J, leaving 9 bases unmatched. The CDR3 sequence is 16 residues long. Germline V CDR1 and CDR2: SGHDT, YYEEEE. The entire variable domain, with the rest obtained from reference TRBV5-6 and TRBJ1-1, is as follows: DAGVTQSPTHLIKTRGQQVTLRCSPKSGHDTVSWYQQALGQGPQFIFQYYEEEERQRGNFPDRFSGHQFPNYSSELNVNALLLGDSALYLCASSLTGVLGNTEAFFGQGTRLTVV.

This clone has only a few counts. Here the CDR3 DNA reads TGTGCCAGCAGTACACGGGACCAGGGGGCTGAAGCTTTCTTT. Protein: CASSTRDQGAEAFF. The genes are TRBV6-5 and TRBJ1-1; TRBD1 matches at 7 bases. The V gene end was trimmed by 5 bases and the J gene end by 6 bases; junction bases not matched to a gene: 9. CDR3 size: 14 residues. Per the germline V gene, CDR1 is MNHEY and CDR2 is SVGAGI.

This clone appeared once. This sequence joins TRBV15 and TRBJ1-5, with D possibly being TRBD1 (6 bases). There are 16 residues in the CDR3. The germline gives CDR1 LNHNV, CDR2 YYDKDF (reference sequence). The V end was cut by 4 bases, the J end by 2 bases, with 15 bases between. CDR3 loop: CATSTGWGAGNQPQHF. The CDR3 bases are TGTGCCACCAGCACAGGTTGGGGGGCTGGCAATCAGCCCCAGCATTTT. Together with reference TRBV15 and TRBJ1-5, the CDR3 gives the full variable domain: DAMVIQNPRYQVTQFGKPVTLSCSQTLNHNVMYWYQQKSSQAPKLLFHYYDKDFNNEADTPDNFQSRRPNTSFCFLDIRSPGLGDTAMYLCATSTGWGAGNQPQHFGDGTRLSIL.

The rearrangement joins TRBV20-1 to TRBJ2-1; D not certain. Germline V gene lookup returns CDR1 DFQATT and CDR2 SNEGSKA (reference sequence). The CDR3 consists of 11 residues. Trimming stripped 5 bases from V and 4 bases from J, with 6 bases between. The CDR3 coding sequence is TGCAGTGCTGACCATTACAATGAGCAGTTCTTC. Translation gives CSADHYNEQFF.

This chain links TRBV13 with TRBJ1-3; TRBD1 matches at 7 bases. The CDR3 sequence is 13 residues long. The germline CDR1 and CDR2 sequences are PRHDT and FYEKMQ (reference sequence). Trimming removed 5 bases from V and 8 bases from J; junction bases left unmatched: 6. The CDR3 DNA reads TGTGCCAGCAGCAGCGGGACAGCGGACACCATATATTTT. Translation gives CASSSGTADTIYF.

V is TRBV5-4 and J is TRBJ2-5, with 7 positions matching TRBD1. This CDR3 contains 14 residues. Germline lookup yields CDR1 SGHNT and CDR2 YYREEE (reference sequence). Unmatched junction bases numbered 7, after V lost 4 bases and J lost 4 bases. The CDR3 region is CASSLTGLAETQYF. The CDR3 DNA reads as TGTGCCAGCAGCCTGACAGGGTTGGCAGAGACCCAGTACTTC.

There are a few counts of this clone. The CDR3 is CASSPPLLTGSYGYTF. CDR3 DNA: TGTGCCAGTAGCCCTCCCCTATTGACAGGGAGCTATGGCTACACCTTC. The chain uses TRBV19 and TRBJ1-2, with 7 bases fitting TRBD1. Germline CDR1 and CDR2: LNHDA and SQIVND (reference sequence). There are 16 residues in the CDR3. Unmatched junction bases numbered 14, after V lost 6 bases and J lost 4 bases.